This T cell receptor beta chain was recorded in a study of shared clonotypes between healthy human individuals (dated by TCRdb to between 2020 and 2021). As for the study more broadly: Three men and two women, aged 18 to 49 years, made up the cohort. Between about 0.8 and 9 billion PBMCs per donor were obtained by leukapheresis. Per donor, three plates each were used for CD4 naive and CD4 memory, two for CD8 naive, and one for CD8 memory. Blood TCR repertoires of five healthy adults were deeply sequenced to estimate repertoire size and the extent of clonotype sharing between individuals. To increase sequencing depth and limit assay-specific biases, different laboratories used diverse techniques to prepare libraries and sequence TCR repertoires. Overall study results and their limits: Because the study included only a small number of donors, the genetic and exposure-history diversity represented was limited. Compared with non-shared clonotypes, the clonotypes found in all four sorted-subset donors had higher generation probabilities. Estimated clonotype richness was generally larger for naive than for memory subsets. Pairwise subsampling indicated that sequencing depth was expected to affect the degree of clonotype sharing among donors. Across a handful of donors, about 4.5% of naive CD4, 3.5% of naive CD8, 2.3% of memory CD4, and approximately 0.4% of memory CD8 clonotypes were shared. Sampling was limited to blood, and TCR repertoires in tissue likely differ from TCR repertoires in blood. Even with the large sequencing depth, rarefaction of the sorted-subset datasets indicated that sequencing was incomplete.

TCR CDR3 regions were amplified from genomic DNA by multiplex PCR using the deep immunoSEQ assay. Genomic DNA extracted from each cell subset was distributed evenly over all wells of several immunoSEQ 96-well plates, and each plate served as one replicate. For sorted subsets, 200 to 250 ng of genomic DNA, equivalent to 30,000 or so T cell genomes, went into each replicate PCR. The purified libraries were quantified using a Qubit 3.0 fluorometer, sized with a Bioanalyzer 2100, and then quantified again using the KAPA Library Quantification kit. Every immunoSEQ 96-well plate was sequenced on a separate single-read 150-cycle Illumina NextSeq 550 flow cell. In the original analysis: Because the immunoSEQ output held only junctional sequences and lacked quality scores, the filtering could not match the filtering applied to full-length reads. To assign V/J genes and CDR3, sequences were annotated against IMGT germline references using PyIR, a Python wrapper for IgBLAST v1.9. Reads with weak V/J assignments (E-value above 1e-6), missing CDR3, stop codons, out-of-frame junctions, or ambiguous translated residues were removed. V3J clonotypes were defined as sequences sharing the same inferred V gene, J gene, and CDR3 amino acid sequence. Percentage overlap between repertoires was computed as shared unique clonotypes divided by the size of the smaller repertoire. Three approaches were used to assess repertoire richness: RTK rarefaction, the Chao1 estimator, and Recon v2.1 estimates of unobserved clonotypes. Generation probabilities were computed with OLGA for all TCRbeta clonotypes obtained by the gDNA method from several donors. Held by TCRdb, this immuneACCESS table contains in-frame sequences only and omits some clones. Under half of the omission traces to an unresolved V gene where checked; the cause of the rest is unknown. Clone size and the V and J calls come from that table; the DNA yielded D and trimming. Recorded for this sample are some 500,000 clones; around 95% of them occurred a single time. The ten largest clones represent 0.05% to 0.08% of the sample.

Note on this clone: The target of this receptor is not known. One base away there is no much larger clone; base qualities are not given.

Healthy HIV-negative adults with no recently reported acute infections or vaccinations were included as donors. Every donor was a Caucasian adult living in Nashville, Tennessee, USA. CD4+ T cells were enriched by magnetic negative selection, after which naive cells were positively selected on CD45RA and the negative fraction was taken as the memory subset. After blood collection by leukapheresis, PBMCs were isolated using Ficoll-Histopaque density gradient centrifugation and then cryopreserved in the vapor phase of liquid nitrogen. Analytical flow cytometry was used to check the purity and quantity of each magnetically sorted T cell population. Each sorted fraction had its genomic DNA isolated and then quantified by UV absorbance on a Nanodrop 2000c. The TCR was taken from a woman aged 30 to 39 in good health. The sample comprised naive CD4+ T cells sorted from blood. Interpreted using the paper, the cell subset or site label stands for: CD45RA+ positively selected.

The nucleotide sequence is given as TGTGCCAGTAGTAGGGGACTAGAAGTTAACGAGCAGTACTTC. It codes for CASSRGLEVNEQYF. This receptor chain uses TRBV19 and TRBJ2-7; 8 bases in the junction line up with TRBD2. The CDR3 sequence holds 14 residues, the cysteine and phenylalanine included. The kept DNA is CDR3 alone, 42 bases in frame from the first base. Germline trimming: 4 bases from V, 5 bases from J; junction bases outside gene matches: 7. CDR1 LNHDA and CDR2 SQIVND are derived from the germline V gene (reference sequence).